This T cell receptor (beta chain) was obtained from a study of cytomegalovirus exposure and HLA in healthy donors. Study overall: A preliminary data release comprised roughly 80 million unique TCRs obtained from HLA-typed donors. Overall study results and limits: Accurate prediction of HLA-A and HLA-B alleles (for most subjects) was reportedly achieved from TCR beta sequences. Some TCR beta chains (roughly 160 of them) were listed as cytomegalovirus-associated.

This clone appeared a few times. Its cognate antigen is unknown. At the time of sampling, donors were nominally healthy, though unrecorded immune exposures were likely. 13 Jbeta primers and 60 Vbeta primers were used for the PCR. This table comes from immunoSEQ multiplex PCR, and its TCRdb copy is limited to in-frame clones, with some not included. The sample includes hundreds of thousands of clones, over 80% seen only once; the top ten take roughly 0.66%. The CDR3 covers 15 residues. V lost 5 bases to trimming and J lost 7 bases; unmatched junction nucleotides: 7. V is TRBV6-7 and J is TRBJ1-5; 11 bases fit TRBD1. TRBV6-7 is treated as an ORF (open reading frame) with a function not yet certain. The sequencing input was PBMCs. The TCR originated in a boy aged 2 to 10 in good health and CMV-seronegative. The chain's CDR3 is CASSPGQGVSQPQHF. The CDR3 DNA is TGTGCCAGCAGTCCGGGACAGGGGGTGAGCCAGCCCCAGCATTTT.